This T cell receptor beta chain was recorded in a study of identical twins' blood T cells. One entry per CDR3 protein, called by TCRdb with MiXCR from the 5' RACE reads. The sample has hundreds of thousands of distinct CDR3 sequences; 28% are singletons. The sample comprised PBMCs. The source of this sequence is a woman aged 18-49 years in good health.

The CDR3 region has the DNA TGTGCCAGTAGTATGGGTTGGGAAAGCAATCAGCCCCAGCATTTT. Translation gives CASSMGWESNQPQHF. The genes are TRBV19 and TRBJ1-5; D unresolved. The CDR3 covers 15 residues. V dropped 3 bases and J dropped 1 base, with 10 bases sitting between them. Germline V lookup: CDR1 LNHDA, CDR2 SQIVND (reference sequence).